This T cell receptor (beta chain) was sequenced during a study of shared clonotypes between healthy human individuals. What was sequenced on ten immunoSEQ deep assay plates was unsorted PBMC DNA. Repertoires were generated with immunoSEQ multiplex PCR, while TCRdb's copy carries only in-frame clones and drops some. Of about 480,000 clones in the sample, about four fifths are singletons; the top ten hold 10% to 15%. The length of the CDR3 is 15 residues. V lost 4 bases and J lost 0; bases outside the gene matches: 4. Germline V gives CDR1 SGHTA, CDR2 FQGTGA. Input material: PBMCs. V is TRBV7-3 and J is TRBJ2-3; TRBD2 aligns across 7 bases. The sequence derives from a middle-aged woman in good health. Some clones in this sample may be carry-over from other donors' samples. DNA of the CDR3: TGTGCCAGCAGCTCCGGACTAGAAAGCACAGATACGCAGTATTTT. This sequence encodes CASSSGLESTDTQYF.